The 30 T cell receptor beta chains presented below share a single source sample, sequenced in a study of OX40 agonist ivuxolimab in advanced cancers. Library creation used the immunoSEQ multiplex PCR assay. Not all clones reach the TCRdb copy of this immuneACCESS table, which keeps in-frame sequences only. Checked studies attribute under half of the gap to unresolved V genes and leave the rest unexplained. The sample table lists 70,000 to 80,000 clones, 88% of them with a count of one. The top ten clones comprise about 1% of the sample. The source material was CD4+ or CD8+ T cells sorted from blood, sampled in a trial of the OX40 agonist ivuxolimab. These receptors originate from an adult with an advanced solid tumor such as melanoma, head and neck, liver or kidney cancer.

The rearrangement uses TRBV19 and TRBJ2-6; a possible D gene is TRBD1 (6 bases). Germline loops: CDR1 LNHDA, CDR2 SQIVND (reference sequence). This CDR3 comprises 16 residues. Trimming removed 6 bases from V and 15 bases from J, with 27 bases in between. Here the CDR3 reads CASSRNGQPERGYLTF. The CDR3 bases are TGTGCCAGTAGCCGTAATGGACAGCCTGAAAGGGGATACCTGACTTTC.

The chain uses TRBV9 and TRBJ1-2; D call uncertain. Trimming removed 2 bases at V and 4 bases at J, with 6 bases between. The CDR3 has 12 amino acids. Germline-derived CDR1 and CDR2 are SGDLS and YYNGEE. CDR3 loop: CASSVGPYGYTF. The DNA of the CDR3 is TGTGCCAGCAGCGTCGGGCCCTATGGCTACACCTTC.

This clone was observed a few times. The gene calls are TRBV28 and TRBJ1-1, with TRBD1 as a possible D gene (5 bases). V was cut by 3 bases and J by 6 bases, with 14 bases left in between. The CDR3 spans 14 residues. In germline, CDR1 is MDHEN, CDR2 SYDVKM. CDR3 DNA sequence: TGTGCCAGCAGTTTCATACGGGGCGCATCTGAAGCTTTCTTT. It encodes CASSFIRGASEAFF.

The rearrangement uses TRBV6-5 and TRBJ2-7; TRBD2 matches at 8 bases. Losses at the gene ends were 6 bases for V and 1 base for J; bases not matched to a gene: 8. CDR1 and CDR2 from the germline V gene are MNHEY and SVGAGI. This CDR3 has 15 residues. The CDR3 is CASRRSGSDSYEQYF. CDR3 in DNA: TGTGCCAGCAGGCGAAGCGGGAGTGATTCCTACGAGCAGTACTTC.

The chain couples TRBV7-3 to TRBJ2-1, with D tentatively TRBD1 (7 bases). Trimming left V 6 bases short and J 7 bases short, with 19 bases between. Per the germline V gene, CDR1 is SGHTA and CDR2 is FQGTGA. The CDR3 consists of 15 residues. CDR3 in amino acids: CASRPGDREVNEQFF. The CDR3 coding sequence is TGTGCCAGCAGGCCCGGCGACAGGGAGGTGAATGAGCAGTTCTTC.

The V and J genes are TRBV5-1 and TRBJ1-1, with TRBD1 matching over 9 bases. Trimming removed 0 bases from V and 5 bases from J; junction bases left unmatched: 5. The germline CDR1 and CDR2 sequences are SGHRS and YFSETQ. The CDR3 is 15 residues long. The CDR3 nucleotides read TGCGCCAGCAGCTTGGATGGGACAGGGTGGACTGAAGCTTTCTTT. This sequence encodes CASSLDGTGWTEAFF.

The chain is built from TRBV5-1 and TRBJ2-1, with 7 bases matching TRBD1. Losses at the gene ends were 0 bases for V and 3 bases for J; bases not matched to a gene: 6. The CDR3 sequence is 16 residues long. Germline V gene data show CDR1 as SGHRS and CDR2 as YFSETQ. CDR3: CASSLGGGAGYNEQFF. CDR3 bases: TGCGCCAGCAGCTTGGGAGGGGGCGCAGGCTACAATGAGCAGTTCTTC.

This chain uses TRBV14 with TRBJ1-2; the match to TRBD1 covers 9 bases. This CDR3 is built from 14 residues. Germline CDR1 SGHDN, CDR2 FVKESK. Germline trimming cut 3 bases from V and 10 bases from J; bases unmatched to any gene: 9. The CDR3 sequence is CASSHPGQGSFYTF. CDR3 DNA sequence: TGTGCCAGCAGCCACCCGGGACAGGGAAGCTTCTACACCTTC.

This clone was observed once. The chain is built from TRBV6-7 and TRBJ2-7; 7 bases are a match to TRBD2. TRBV6-7 belongs to the ORF category, with a function that is uncertain. The CDR3 has 15 residues. Trimming at V came to 0 bases and at J to 2 bases, leaving 4 bases not matched to a gene. CDR3 DNA: TGTGCCAGCAGTTACTCGGCGGGAGAAACCTACGAGCAGTACTTC. Translated, it gives CASSYSAGETYEQYF.

The chain links TRBV2 to TRBJ2-6, with D possibly being TRBD2 (6 bases). The CDR3 spans 17 residues. Trimming cost V 1 base and J 0 bases, with 10 bases left between them. The germline V gene encodes CDR1 SNHLY and CDR2 FYNNEI. CDR3 sequence reads: CASSEGLVSSGANVLTF. The DNA of the CDR3 is TGTGCCAGCAGTGAAGGACTAGTTAGCTCTGGGGCCAACGTCCTGACTTTC.

The chain has TRBV30 and TRBJ2-1; D is uncertain. The CDR3 runs to 12 residues. Trimming pared 2 bases from V and 5 bases from J, leaving 7 bases between. Germline V CDR1 and CDR2: GTSNPN, SVGIG (reference sequence). CDR3 sequence: CAWSSADNEQFF. The CDR3 DNA reads TGTGCCTGGAGTTCGGCAGACAATGAGCAGTTCTTC.

This clone showed up just a few times. The chain joins TRBV7-2 to TRBJ1-6; 7 positions agree with TRBD1. CDR3 length: 15 residues. The germline gives CDR1 SGHTA, CDR2 FQGNSA. V dropped 5 bases and J dropped 6; count of bases not matched to a gene: 7. CDR3: CASSPQGTANSPLHF. DNA for the CDR3: TGTGCCAGCAGCCCCCAAGGGACAGCTAATTCACCCCTCCACTTT.

The chain's CDR3 is CASHVFTGSLPYGYTF. The CDR3 nucleotides read TGTGCCAGTCACGTCTTTACCGGCTCGCTCCCCTATGGCTACACCTTC. This chain connects TRBV19 to TRBJ1-2; D not resolved. The V end lost 8 bases, the J end lost 4 bases, and 23 bases lay between the germline ends. The V gene's germline CDR1 is LNHDA and CDR2 SQIVND (reference sequence). The CDR3 is 16 residues long.

The chain employs TRBV18 and TRBJ2-5; D gene unclear. Trimming cost V 8 bases and J 4 bases, with 8 bases left between them. Germline-derived CDR1 and CDR2 are KGHSH and LQKENI. CDR3 length: 11 residues. CDR3 DNA: TGTGCCAGCCACGGTGGAGAGACCCAGTACTTC. Translating gives CASHGGETQYF.

The chain has TRBV11-2 and TRBJ2-1; TRBD1 might be the D (6 bases). Germline assignment: CDR1 SGHAT and CDR2 FQNNGV. The CDR3 length is 15 residues. Trimming took 5 bases from V and 5 from J, leaving 16 bases between them. CDR3 DNA sequence: TGTGCCAGCAGCCTCACCGTGGGGGCCCACAATGAGCAGTTCTTC. Its translation: CASSLTVGAHNEQFF. Full variable domain (rest looked up from reference TRBV11-2 and TRBJ2-1): EAGVAQSPRYKIIEKRQSVAFWCNPISGHATLYWYQQILGQGPKLLIQFQNNGVVDDSQLPKDRFSAERLKGVDSTLKIQPAKLEDSAVYLCASSLTVGAHNEQFFGPGTRLTVL.

This clone was seen only once. V gene TRBV6-6 combines with J gene TRBJ1-1, with TRBD1 matching over 8 bases. The CDR3 spans 13 residues. The V segment lost 7 bases and the J segment 1 base; nucleotides outside the gene matches: 2. Germline V gives CDR1 MNHNY, CDR2 SVGAGI (reference sequence). CDR3 in DNA: TGTGCCAGCATCCAGGGGGCGAACACTGAAGCTTTCTTT. It encodes CASIQGANTEAFF.

The chain combines TRBV4-3 with TRBJ1-1; possible D gene TRBD1, 6 bases. The CDR3 runs to 14 residues. Germline V gives CDR1 LGHNA, CDR2 YSLEER. The V end was cut by 0 bases, the J end by 2 bases, with 7 bases between. CDR3 protein: CASSQEGGNTEAFF. The CDR3 nucleotides are TGCGCCAGCAGCCAAGAAGGGGGTAACACTGAAGCTTTCTTT.

This clone was seen a handful of times. V and J are TRBV7-2 and TRBJ1-1, with D hard to call. Trimming left V 4 bases short and J 2 bases short, with 8 bases between. This CDR3 spans 13 amino acids. The V gene's germline CDR1 is SGHTA and CDR2 FQGNSA. The CDR3 protein is CASSSRQNTEAFF. The CDR3 DNA follows: TGTGCCAGCAGCTCTAGACAAAACACTGAAGCTTTCTTT.

The V and J genes are TRBV4-3 and TRBJ1-1; 8 nucleotides line up with TRBD1. Unmatched junction bases numbered 7, after V lost 5 bases and J lost 5 bases. Germline-derived CDR1 and CDR2 are LGHNA and YSLEER. This CDR3 has 14 amino acids. The CDR3: CASSFQGAKTEAFF. The CDR3 DNA sequence: TGCGCCAGCAGCTTTCAGGGGGCGAAGACTGAAGCTTTCTTT.

The rearrangement links TRBV7-9 to TRBJ2-7; no firm D call. Germline CDR1 SEHNR, CDR2 FQNEAQ (reference sequence). V lost 5 bases and J lost 5, with 16 bases in between. The CDR3 has 14 residues. CDR3 sequence: CASSPSTLRHEQYF. The CDR3 DNA reads TGTGCCAGCAGCCCCTCCACCCTACGCCACGAGCAGTACTTC.

The gene calls are TRBV6-5 and TRBJ2-7; D is undetermined. CDR3 length: 12 residues. From germline, CDR1 is MNHEY and CDR2 SVGAGI. Trimming took 0 bases from V and 7 from J, leaving 7 bases between them. Here the CDR3 reads CASSYSNREQYF. The CDR3 DNA is TGTGCCAGCAGTTACTCGAATCGGGAGCAGTACTTC.

The V gene is TRBV2, the J gene TRBJ2-5, with D tentatively TRBD1 (6 bases). Germline assignment: CDR1 SNHLY and CDR2 FYNNEI. CDR3 length: 13 residues. Between the trimmed V and J ends, which lost 11 bases and 5 bases, there was a span of 18 bases. In nucleotides, the CDR3 is TGTGCCGGCCGGGACAATTTCCCCGAGACCCAGTACTTC. Its translation is CAGRDNFPETQYF.

J is TRBJ1-1 and V is TRBV7-9; no reliable D call. The CDR3 runs 15 residues. The germline V gene has CDR1 SEHNR and CDR2 FQNEAQ (reference sequence). V was clipped by 7 bases and J by 1 base, with 16 bases between them. CDR3 sequence (DNA): TGTGCCAGCATCCCCCAGGTGGTCGGGAACACTGAAGCTTTCTTT. Residues: CASIPQVVGNTEAFF.

The chain uses TRBV28 and TRBJ1-2; D is undetermined. The CDR3 contains 15 residues. The germline gives CDR1 MDHEN, CDR2 SYDVKM. V was cut by 6 bases and J by 1 base, with 15 bases left in between. As DNA, the CDR3 is TGTGCCAGCAGGCCCGGAACAGCTCATAACTATGGCTACACCTTC. This sequence encodes CASRPGTAHNYGYTF.

The rearrangement joins TRBV27 to TRBJ2-3; perhaps D is TRBD1 or TRBD2 (5 bases each). V was clipped by 5 bases and J by 2 bases, with 17 bases between them. Germline CDR1 reads MNHEY; CDR2 reads SMNVEV (reference sequence). This CDR3 region has 16 residues. The CDR3 DNA reads as TGTGCCAGCAGTCTCTCAGGGCCCGGGAACACAGATACGCAGTATTTT. It specifies CASSLSGPGNTDTQYF.

V and J are TRBV28 and TRBJ2-7; 8 nucleotides align to TRBD2. V gave up 4 bases and J gave up 4 bases; unmatched junction bases: 12. The germline CDR1 and CDR2 sequences are MDHEN and SYDVKM. The length of the CDR3 is 16 residues. The CDR3 nucleotides are TGTGCCAGCAGTTCGGGCGGAGCGGGAGTCCTTTACGAGCAGTACTTC. This gives the protein CASSSGGAGVLYEQYF.

The V call is TRBV14, the J call TRBJ2-3; 12 nucleotides match TRBD2. The J segment lost 4 bases and the V segment lost 1 base, leaving 9 bases of the junction unmatched. CDR1 is SGHDN, CDR2 FVKESK, per germline. CDR3 length: 18 residues. The CDR3 sequence: CASSQVASGRAAADTQYF. DNA of the CDR3: TGTGCCAGCAGCCAAGTGGCTAGCGGGAGGGCCGCAGCAGATACGCAGTATTTT.

The chain joins TRBV7-9 to TRBJ2-6; D is undetermined. The CDR3 totals 15 residues. V lost 1 base, J lost 0 bases, and 4 bases lay in between. Germline-derived CDR1 and CDR2 are SEHNR and FQNEAQ (reference sequence). CDR3 sequence: CASSLVGSGANVLTF. CDR3 DNA: TGTGCCAGCAGCTTAGTAGGCTCTGGGGCCAACGTCCTGACTTTC.

The rearrangement links TRBV19 to TRBJ1-5, with a weak D call TRBD1 (5 bases). In germline, CDR1 is LNHDA, CDR2 SQIVND (reference sequence). Trimming cost V 5 bases and J 0 bases, with 17 bases left between them. This CDR3 spans 17 amino acids. The CDR3 bases are TGTGCCAGTAGTGTCGGGACGGATGGATATAGCAATCAGCCCCAGCATTTT. Amino acids: CASSVGTDGYSNQPQHF.

The V and J genes are TRBV7-8 and TRBJ1-3, with TRBD1 matching over 8 bases. This CDR3 comprises 15 residues. The ends lost 5 bases at V and 3 bases at J; junction bases unmatched: 6. Germline V CDR1 and CDR2: SGHVS, FQNEAQ. CDR3 bases: TGTGCCAGCAGCAGGGACAGGTTACATGGAAACACCATATATTTT. Residues: CASSRDRLHGNTIYF.